One sample yielded the 8 T cell receptor beta chains listed below, sequenced in a study of blood T cell repertoires in COVID-19. Using immunoSEQ multiplex PCR, the repertoire was profiled, and TCRdb retains in-frame clones only, with some absent. The sample has around 220,000 clones; 80% to 85% are singletons. Sequenced material: PBMCs or T cells enriched from blood (not recorded which). All receptors derive from a woman aged 40 to 50 who had recovered from COVID-19.

V and J are TRBV24-1 and TRBJ1-2; possible D gene TRBD1, 6 bases. This CDR3 has 11 residues. V lost 6 bases to trimming and J lost 8 bases, with 9 bases between them. CDR1 and CDR2 (germline): KGHDR, SFDVKD. The CDR3, as DNA: TGTGCCACCAGTCAGGGGAGCGGCTACACCTTC. It specifies CATSQGSGYTF.

This clone was picked up one time. J is TRBJ2-3 and V is TRBV5-5, with 12 nucleotides matching TRBD2. The trim removed 1 base at V and 5 bases at J, leaving 2 bases unmatched. Germline values: CDR1 SGHKS, CDR2 YYEKEE (reference sequence). The length of the CDR3 is 15 residues. The CDR3 loop is CASSLTTSGRDTQYF. In DNA form, the CDR3 reads TGTGCCAGCAGCTTGACGACTAGCGGGAGAGATACGCAGTATTTT.

The V and J genes are TRBV18 and TRBJ1-5, with TRBD1 identical over 9 bases. The germline gives CDR1 KGHSH, CDR2 LQKENI. The CDR3 has 14 residues. Trimming took 6 bases from V and 9 from J; bases not matched to a gene: 9. The CDR3 region is CASSPGQGQGPQHF. In DNA form, the CDR3 reads TGTGCCAGCTCCCCGGGACAGGGCCAGGGGCCCCAGCATTTT.

This sequence joins TRBV21-1 and TRBJ2-1; TRBD1 was called by the table and not checked on the DNA. TRBV21-1 is labeled a pseudogene. CDR3 size: 19 residues. For the CDR3, the DNA is TGTGCCAGCAGCGACCTCCCCCATTCGGGACAAAAGTTACTCAATGAGCAGTTCTTC. Protein product: CASSDLPHSGQKLLNEQFF.

This chain uses TRBV5-4 with TRBJ1-1, with 7 bases fitting TRBD1. Per the germline V gene, CDR1 is SGHNT and CDR2 is YYREEE (reference sequence). The CDR3 loop spans 17 amino acids. V was clipped by 0 bases and J by 5 bases; unmatched bases: 13. This chain's CDR3 is CASSLESDGTARTEAFF. In DNA form, the CDR3 reads TGTGCCAGCAGCTTGGAATCGGATGGGACAGCCCGGACTGAAGCTTTCTTT.

This clone was observed a single time. V is TRBV4-1 and J is TRBJ1-6; 8 bases match TRBD1. CDR3 size: 15 residues. V lost 3 bases to trimming and J lost 8 bases; unmatched junction nucleotides: 6. The germline V gene encodes CDR1 MGHRA and CDR2 YSYEKL. CDR3 loop: CASSHRTGIYSPLHF. The DNA of the CDR3 is TGCGCCAGCAGCCACAGGACAGGGATTTATTCACCCCTCCACTTT.

The gene calls are TRBV24-1 and TRBJ2-2; 7 nucleotides line up with TRBD1. The CDR3 totals 18 residues. With V trimmed by 2 bases and J by 0 bases, 8 bases remained unmatched. Germline CDR1 reads KGHDR; CDR2 reads SFDVKD. The CDR3 here is CATSDSGQMRANTGELFF. The CDR3 nucleotides read TGTGCCACCAGTGATTCGGGACAGATGCGAGCGAACACCGGGGAGCTGTTTTTT.

The chain recombines TRBV15 with TRBJ2-5; TRBD2 matches at 10 bases. The V gene end was trimmed by 0 bases and the J gene end by 6 bases; junction bases not matched to a gene: 7. Germline CDR1 LNHNV, CDR2 YYDKDF (reference sequence). This CDR3 spans 16 amino acids. CDR3 residues: CATSRDLAGDGKTQYF. CDR3 bases: TGTGCCACCAGCAGAGACCTAGCGGGAGACGGGAAGACCCAGTACTTC.